This TCR beta chain originates from a study of cytomegalovirus exposure and HLA in healthy donors. Study background: Assignment to the Caucasian-associated ancestry cluster applied to around 76% of the approximately 360 genotyped donors.

The V segment lost 6 bases and the J segment 1 base; nucleotides outside the gene matches: 6. This CDR3 contains 17 residues. The germline gives CDR1 SNHLY, CDR2 FYNNEI. In nominal health when sampled, donors likely had unrecorded immune exposures nonetheless. PCR involved 60 Vbeta and 13 Jbeta primers. Measured with immunoSEQ multiplex PCR; TCRdb has only the in-frame clones, and not every one. The sample records 150,000 to 200,000 clones, almost 85% being singletons. The V and J genes are TRBV2 and TRBJ1-4, with 12 bases lining up with TRBD1. This TCR was sampled from a woman aged 50 to 65 in good health and CMV-seronegative. The sample consisted of PBMCs. The CDR3 protein is CASRRGTGGVTNEKLFF. The CDR3 DNA reads TGTGCCAGCAGGAGGGGGACAGGGGGCGTAACTAATGAAAAACTGTTTTTT.